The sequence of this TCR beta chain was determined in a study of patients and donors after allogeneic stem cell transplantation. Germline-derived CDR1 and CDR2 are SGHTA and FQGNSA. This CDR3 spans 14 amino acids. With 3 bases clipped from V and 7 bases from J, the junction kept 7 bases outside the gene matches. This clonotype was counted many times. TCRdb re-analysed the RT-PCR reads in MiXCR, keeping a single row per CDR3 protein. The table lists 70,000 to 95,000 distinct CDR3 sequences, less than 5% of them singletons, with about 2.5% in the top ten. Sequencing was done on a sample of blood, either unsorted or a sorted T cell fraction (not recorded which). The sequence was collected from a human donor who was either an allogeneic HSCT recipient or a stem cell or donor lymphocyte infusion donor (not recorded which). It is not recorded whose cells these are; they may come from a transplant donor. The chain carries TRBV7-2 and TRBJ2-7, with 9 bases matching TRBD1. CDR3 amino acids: CASSFGTGFYEQYF. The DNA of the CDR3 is TGTGCCAGCAGCTTCGGGACAGGGTTTTATGAGCAGTACTTC.